These T cell receptor beta chains were read from a single sample in a study of shared clonotypes between healthy human individuals. This table comes from immunoSEQ multiplex PCR, and its TCRdb copy is limited to in-frame clones, with some not included. The sample includes roughly 700,000 clones, under 80% seen only once; the top ten take about 1.7%. Sequenced sample: memory CD4+ T cells sorted from blood. The receptors stem from a woman aged 25 to 39 in good health. Both conserved end residues are part of each CDR3. Fields, in order: clone size, V gene, CDR3 protein. Size is omitted from some rows. Given values are once, few, many or a class for expanded clones.

clone_size: once; v_call: TRBV30; cdr3_aa: CAWSGYAGTYNQPQHF
clone_size: .; v_call: TRBV21-1; cdr3_aa: CASSFGTAPMGTGELFF
clone_size: .; v_call: TRBV12-5; cdr3_aa: CASGLSLAGGPRTQYF
clone_size: once; v_call: TRBV4-1; cdr3_aa: CASSQPRDRGIGLFF
clone_size: .; v_call: TRBV6-5; cdr3_aa: CASRNPRGSDTQYF
clone_size: few; v_call: TRBV5-5; cdr3_aa: CASSLEGAPYEQYF
clone_size: .; v_call: TRBV12-5; cdr3_aa: CASGLGTGHRAVPYEQYF
clone_size: few; v_call: TRBV5-1; cdr3_aa: CASSLDLAGVGSYNEQFF
clone_size: .; v_call: TRBV7-6; cdr3_aa: CASSQTPSGAYEQYF
clone_size: few; v_call: TRBV27; cdr3_aa: CASSSPSGRTDTQYF
clone_size: .; v_call: TRBV28; cdr3_aa: CASSPPGVAKNIQYF
clone_size: .; v_call: TRBV5-4; cdr3_aa: CASRSGSTDTQYF
clone_size: .; v_call: TRBV28; cdr3_aa: CASSSTDNLYEQYF
clone_size: .; v_call: TRBV10-3; cdr3_aa: CAISESKYTQYF
clone_size: many; v_call: TRBV14; cdr3_aa: CASSQLLGQTSYDEQFF
clone_size: many; v_call: TRBV6-1; cdr3_aa: CASSEGEGTGNQPQHF
clone_size: .; v_call: TRBV7-2; cdr3_aa: CASSPTPTADGGYTF
clone_size: .; v_call: TRBV28; cdr3_aa: CASRKIAVRSYNEQFF
clone_size: .; v_call: TRBV19; cdr3_aa: CASSRTGAEAFF
clone_size: .; v_call: TRBV28; cdr3_aa: CASRTGTGDYGYTF
clone_size: .; v_call: TRBV28; cdr3_aa: CASSPDRGGSQPQHF
clone_size: .; v_call: TRBV9; cdr3_aa: CASRGIPGPNSGYTF
clone_size: .; v_call: TRBV28; cdr3_aa: CASSLSRGNTEAFF
clone_size: .; v_call: TRBV6-1; cdr3_aa: CASSVRYF
clone_size: .; v_call: TRBV5-4; cdr3_aa: CASGNNEQFF
clone_size: .; v_call: TRBV7-9; cdr3_aa: CASRLSRRGRVNPGELFF
clone_size: .; v_call: TRBV7-9; cdr3_aa: CASSLALGTQYF
clone_size: .; v_call: TRBV4-1; cdr3_aa: CASSRSGPRDEQFF
clone_size: .; v_call: TRBV2; cdr3_aa: CASSGGQNLYEQYF
clone_size: .; v_call: TRBV5-4; cdr3_aa: CASSLVSSYNEQFF
clone_size: .; v_call: TRBV18; cdr3_aa: CASSPPLSAWGNTQYF
clone_size: .; v_call: TRBV28; cdr3_aa: CASSPGTALYGYTF
clone_size: .; v_call: TRBV7-2; cdr3_aa: CASSPYHSSGNQPQHF
clone_size: .; v_call: TRBV28; cdr3_aa: CASSLGLPPPGHPTTEKLFF
clone_size: .; v_call: TRBV7-6; cdr3_aa: CASSPTRGRYTEAFF
clone_size: .; v_call: TRBV25-1; cdr3_aa: CASSSRQFSTNEKLFF
clone_size: .; v_call: TRBV7-8; cdr3_aa: CASSLATAGSGNTIYF
clone_size: .; v_call: TRBV11-2; cdr3_aa: CASSPTSGGVSYEQYF
clone_size: .; v_call: TRBV7-2; cdr3_aa: CASSLGPGGNTIYF
clone_size: .; v_call: TRBV7-8; cdr3_aa: CASSPPRPQLNEQFF
clone_size: .; v_call: TRBV29-1; cdr3_aa: CSAQGQMNTEAFF
clone_size: once; v_call: TRBV6-5; cdr3_aa: CASSSGAGGVYEQYF
clone_size: .; v_call: TRBV30; cdr3_aa: CAWGENIQYF
clone_size: .; v_call: TRBV11-2; cdr3_aa: CASSPAVGSYNEQFF
clone_size: .; v_call: TRBV4-1; cdr3_aa: CASRNRIGNTEAFF
clone_size: .; v_call: TRBV6-1; cdr3_aa: CASLRQGWYGYTF
clone_size: .; v_call: TRBV11-1; cdr3_aa: CASSKTSGSAADTQYF
clone_size: .; v_call: TRBV4-1; cdr3_aa: CASRKLGQGKGEQYF
clone_size: once; v_call: TRBV19; cdr3_aa: CASSIKQGATEAFF
clone_size: .; v_call: TRBV7-2; cdr3_aa: CASTDRLNYEQYF
clone_size: .; v_call: TRBV7-9; cdr3_aa: CASRYTTNTEAFF
clone_size: .; v_call: TRBV6-6; cdr3_aa: CASSYSLAGGPRTQYF
clone_size: many; v_call: TRBV4-1; cdr3_aa: CASSQDPASSYNEQFF
clone_size: few; v_call: TRBV29-1; cdr3_aa: CSVKRGGGQGLGGYTF